This T cell receptor (beta chain) was recorded in a study of T cell changes during pregnancy in multiple sclerosis. Here immunoSEQ multiplex PCR was the method, and the copy in TCRdb shows in-frame clones only, minus some. In the table there are tens of thousands of clones, 85% to 95% of which are singletons. Germline assignment: CDR1 LNHDA and CDR2 SQIVND (reference sequence). Unmatched junction bases numbered 3, after V lost 5 bases and J lost 3 bases. CDR3 length: 13 amino acids. This clone was picked up one time. The origin of this receptor is a female donor in good health, enrolled as a control in a pregnancy study. Sequences were derived from peripheral blood, sampled in the third trimester of pregnancy. V is TRBV19 and J is TRBJ1-2; 7 positions match TRBD1. The chain's CDR3 is CASSPDRDYGYTF. CDR3 nucleotide sequence: TGTGCCAGTAGTCCTGACAGGGACTATGGCTACACCTTC.